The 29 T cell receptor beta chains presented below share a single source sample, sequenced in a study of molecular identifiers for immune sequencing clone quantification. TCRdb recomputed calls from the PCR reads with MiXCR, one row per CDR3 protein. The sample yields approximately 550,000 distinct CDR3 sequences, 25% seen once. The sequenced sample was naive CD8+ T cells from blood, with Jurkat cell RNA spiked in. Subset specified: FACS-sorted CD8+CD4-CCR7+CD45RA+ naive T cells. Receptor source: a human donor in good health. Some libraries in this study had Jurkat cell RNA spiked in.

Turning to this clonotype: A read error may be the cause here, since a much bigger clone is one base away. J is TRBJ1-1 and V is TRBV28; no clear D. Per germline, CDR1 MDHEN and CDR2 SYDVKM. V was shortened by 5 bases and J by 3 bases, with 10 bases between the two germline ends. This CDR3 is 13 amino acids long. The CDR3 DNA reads TGTGCCAGCAGTCCGAGGGTTGACACTGAAGCTTTCTTT. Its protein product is CASSPRVDTEAFF.

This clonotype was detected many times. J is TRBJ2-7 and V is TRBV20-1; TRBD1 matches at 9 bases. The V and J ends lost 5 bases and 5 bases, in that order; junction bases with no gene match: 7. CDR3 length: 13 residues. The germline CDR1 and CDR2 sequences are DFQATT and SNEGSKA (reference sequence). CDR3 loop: CSAPTGGRDEQYF. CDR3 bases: TGCAGTGCTCCGACAGGGGGTCGAGACGAGCAGTACTTC.

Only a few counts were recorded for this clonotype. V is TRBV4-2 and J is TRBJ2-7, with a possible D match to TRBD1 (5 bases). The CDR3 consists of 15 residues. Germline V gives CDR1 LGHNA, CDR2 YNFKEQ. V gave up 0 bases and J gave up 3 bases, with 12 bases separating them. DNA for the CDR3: TGTGCCAGCAGCCAAGATAGGGGCAGCAACTACGAGCAGTACTTC. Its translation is CASSQDRGSNYEQYF.

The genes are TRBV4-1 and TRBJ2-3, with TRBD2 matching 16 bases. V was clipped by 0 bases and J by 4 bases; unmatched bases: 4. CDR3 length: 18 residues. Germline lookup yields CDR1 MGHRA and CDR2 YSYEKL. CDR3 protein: CASSQEGTSGGASDTQYF. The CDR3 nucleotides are TGCGCCAGCAGCCAAGAGGGGACTAGCGGGGGGGCGTCAGATACGCAGTATTTT.

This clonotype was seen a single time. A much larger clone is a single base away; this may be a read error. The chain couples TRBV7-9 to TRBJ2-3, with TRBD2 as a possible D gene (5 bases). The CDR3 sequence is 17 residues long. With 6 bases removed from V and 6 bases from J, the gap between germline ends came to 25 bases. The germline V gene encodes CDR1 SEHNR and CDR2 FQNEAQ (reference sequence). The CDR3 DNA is TGTGCCAGCAGTCCCAGGACGTGGGATGTGGGAGCGGATACGCAGTATTTT. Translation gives CASSPRTWDVGADTQYF.

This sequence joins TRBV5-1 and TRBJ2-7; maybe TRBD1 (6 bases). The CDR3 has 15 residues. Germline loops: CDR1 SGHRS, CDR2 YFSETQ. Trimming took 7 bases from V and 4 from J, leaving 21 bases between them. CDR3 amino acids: CASGARPGTSYEQYF. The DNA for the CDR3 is TGCGCCAGCGGAGCTCGACCCGGGACATCTTACGAGCAGTACTTC.

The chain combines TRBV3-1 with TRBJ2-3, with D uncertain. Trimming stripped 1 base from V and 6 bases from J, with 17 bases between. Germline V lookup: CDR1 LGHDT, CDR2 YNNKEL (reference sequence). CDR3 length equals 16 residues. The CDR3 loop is CASSQVTTGFGDTQYF. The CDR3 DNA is TGTGCCAGCAGCCAAGTTACGACTGGATTTGGCGATACGCAGTATTTT.

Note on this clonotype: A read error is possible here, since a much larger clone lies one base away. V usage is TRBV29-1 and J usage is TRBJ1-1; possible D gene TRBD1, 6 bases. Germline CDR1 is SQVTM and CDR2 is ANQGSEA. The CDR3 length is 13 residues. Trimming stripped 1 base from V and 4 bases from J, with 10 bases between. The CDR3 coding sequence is TGCAGCGTTGAAGTAGACAGGATCACTGAAGCTTTCTTT. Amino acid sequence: CSVEVDRITEAFF.

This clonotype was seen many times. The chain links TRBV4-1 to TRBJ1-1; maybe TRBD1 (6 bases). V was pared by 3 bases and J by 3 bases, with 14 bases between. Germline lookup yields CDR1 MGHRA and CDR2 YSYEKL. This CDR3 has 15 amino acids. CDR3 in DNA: TGCGCCAGCAGCCAGACAGGTATTGGCGACACTGAAGCTTTCTTT. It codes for CASSQTGIGDTEAFF.

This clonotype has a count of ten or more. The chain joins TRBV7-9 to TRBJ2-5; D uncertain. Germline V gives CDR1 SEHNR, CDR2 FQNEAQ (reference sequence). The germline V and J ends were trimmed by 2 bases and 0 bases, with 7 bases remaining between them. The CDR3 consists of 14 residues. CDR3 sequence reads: CASSLSGNQETQYF. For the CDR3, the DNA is TGTGCCAGCAGCTTATCAGGAAACCAAGAGACCCAGTACTTC.

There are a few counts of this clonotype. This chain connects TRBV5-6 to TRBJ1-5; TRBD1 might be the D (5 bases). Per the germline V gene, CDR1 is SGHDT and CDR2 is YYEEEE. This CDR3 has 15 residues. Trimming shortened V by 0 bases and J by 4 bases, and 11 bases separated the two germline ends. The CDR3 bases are TGTGCCAGCAGCTTGGGGCTGGGGGTTAATCAGCCCCAGCATTTT. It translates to CASSLGLGVNQPQHF.

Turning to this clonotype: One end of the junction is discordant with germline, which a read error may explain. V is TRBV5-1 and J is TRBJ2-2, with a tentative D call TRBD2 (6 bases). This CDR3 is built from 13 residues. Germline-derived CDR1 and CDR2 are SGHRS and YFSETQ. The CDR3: CAGSLGGAGELFF. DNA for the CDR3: TGCGCCGGCAGCTTGGGAGGCGCCGGGGAGCTGTTTTTT.

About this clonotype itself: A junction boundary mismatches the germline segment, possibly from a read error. The CDR3 loop reads CACSPPSWGTDTQYF. CDR3 nucleotide sequence: TGTGCCTGCTCACCACCGTCATGGGGCACAGATACGCAGTATTTT. The genes are TRBV18 and TRBJ2-3; D remains unclear. This CDR3 contains 15 residues. Germline V gene lookup returns CDR1 KGHSH and CDR2 LQKENI. The variable domain in full, with the rest retrieved from reference TRBV18 and TRBJ2-3, is NAGVMQNPRHLVRRRGQEARLRCSPMKGHSHVYWYRQLPEEGLKFMVYLQKENIIDESGMPKERFSAEFPKEGPSILRIQQVVRGDSAAYFCACSPPSWGTDTQYFGPGTRLTVL.

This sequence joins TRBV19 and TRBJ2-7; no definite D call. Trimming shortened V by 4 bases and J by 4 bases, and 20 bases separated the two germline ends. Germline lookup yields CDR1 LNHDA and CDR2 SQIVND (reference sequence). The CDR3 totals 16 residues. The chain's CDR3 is CASSTSARLLEYEQYF. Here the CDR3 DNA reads TGTGCCAGTAGTACAAGCGCTAGATTATTGGAATACGAGCAGTACTTC.

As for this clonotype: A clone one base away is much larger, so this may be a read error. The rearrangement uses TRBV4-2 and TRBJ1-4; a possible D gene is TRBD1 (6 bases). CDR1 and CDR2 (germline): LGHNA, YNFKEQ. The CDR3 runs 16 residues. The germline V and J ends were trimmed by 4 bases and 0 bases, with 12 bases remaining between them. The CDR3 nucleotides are TGTGCCAGCAGCCGGGTGGACAGTGCAACTAATGAAAAACTGTTTTTT. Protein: CASSRVDSATNEKLFF.

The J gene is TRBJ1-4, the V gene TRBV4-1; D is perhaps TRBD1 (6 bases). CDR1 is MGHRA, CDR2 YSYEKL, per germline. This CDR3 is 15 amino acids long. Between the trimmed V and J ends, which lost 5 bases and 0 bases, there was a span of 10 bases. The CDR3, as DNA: TGCGCCAGCAGCACACGACAGGCAACTAATGAAAAACTGTTTTTT. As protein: CASSTRQATNEKLFF.

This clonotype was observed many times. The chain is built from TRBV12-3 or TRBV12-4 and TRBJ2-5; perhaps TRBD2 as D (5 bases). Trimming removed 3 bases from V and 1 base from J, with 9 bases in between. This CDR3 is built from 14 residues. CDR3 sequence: CASSFAGPQETQYF. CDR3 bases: TGTGCCAGCAGTTTTGCGGGTCCCCAAGAGACCCAGTACTTC.

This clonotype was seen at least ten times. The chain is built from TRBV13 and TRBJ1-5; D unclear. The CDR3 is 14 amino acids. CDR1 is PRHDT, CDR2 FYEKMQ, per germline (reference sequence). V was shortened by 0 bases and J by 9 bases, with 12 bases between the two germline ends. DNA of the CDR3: TGTGCCAGCAGCTTAGGGGGGTCTAAGGGGCCCCAGCATTTT. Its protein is CASSLGGSKGPQHF.

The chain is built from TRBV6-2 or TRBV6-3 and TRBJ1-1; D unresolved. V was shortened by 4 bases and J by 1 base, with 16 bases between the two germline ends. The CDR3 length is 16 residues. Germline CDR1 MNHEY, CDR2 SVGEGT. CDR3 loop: CASSSRTFMSNTEAFF. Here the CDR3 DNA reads TGTGCCAGCAGTTCACGGACTTTCATGTCGAACACTGAAGCTTTCTTT.

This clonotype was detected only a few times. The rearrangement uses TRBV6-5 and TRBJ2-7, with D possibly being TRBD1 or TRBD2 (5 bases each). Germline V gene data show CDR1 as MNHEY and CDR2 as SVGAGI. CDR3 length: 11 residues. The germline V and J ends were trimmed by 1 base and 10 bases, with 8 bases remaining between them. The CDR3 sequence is CASSYFGAQYF. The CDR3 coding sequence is TGTGCCAGCAGTTACTTCGGGGCCCAGTACTTC.

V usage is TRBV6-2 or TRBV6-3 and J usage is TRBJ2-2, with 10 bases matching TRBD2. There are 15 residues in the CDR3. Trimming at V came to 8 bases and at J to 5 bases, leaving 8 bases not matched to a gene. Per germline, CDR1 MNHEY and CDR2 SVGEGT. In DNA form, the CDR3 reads TGTGCCAGCGACCCTAGCGGGGGACAGACCGGGGAGCTGTTTTTT. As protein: CASDPSGGQTGELFF.

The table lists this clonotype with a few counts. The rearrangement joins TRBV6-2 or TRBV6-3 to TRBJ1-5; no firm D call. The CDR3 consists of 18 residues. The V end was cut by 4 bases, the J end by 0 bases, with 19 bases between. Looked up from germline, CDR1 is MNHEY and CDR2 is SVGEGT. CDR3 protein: CASSSPARNLYSNQPQHF. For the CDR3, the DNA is TGTGCCAGCAGTTCTCCAGCCAGGAACCTTTATAGCAATCAGCCCCAGCATTTT.

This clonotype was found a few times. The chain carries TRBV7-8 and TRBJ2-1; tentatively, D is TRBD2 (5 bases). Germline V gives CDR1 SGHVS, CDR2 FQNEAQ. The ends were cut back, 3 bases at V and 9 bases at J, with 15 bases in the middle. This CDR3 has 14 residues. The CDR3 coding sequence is TGTGCCAGCAGCTTGGTGGCGGGCAAGGGTGAGCAGTTCTTC. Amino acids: CASSLVAGKGEQFF. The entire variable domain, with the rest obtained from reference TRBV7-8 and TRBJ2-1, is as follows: GAGVSQSPRYKVAKRGQDVALRCDPISGHVSLFWYQQALGQGPEFLTYFQNEAQLDKSGLPSDRFFAERPEGSVSTLKIQRTQQEDSAVYLCASSLVAGKGEQFFGPGTRLTVL.

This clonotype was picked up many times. The CDR3 is CASSDPSRPSYEQYF. The CDR3 region has the DNA TGTGCCAGCAGTGATCCCAGCAGGCCCTCCTACGAGCAGTACTTC. The chain recombines TRBV25-1 with TRBJ2-7; D is uncertain. The germline V gene encodes CDR1 MGHDK and CDR2 SYGVNS. The CDR3 extends over 15 amino acids. The V gene lost 3 bases and the J gene lost 0 bases, with 12 bases spanning the gap.

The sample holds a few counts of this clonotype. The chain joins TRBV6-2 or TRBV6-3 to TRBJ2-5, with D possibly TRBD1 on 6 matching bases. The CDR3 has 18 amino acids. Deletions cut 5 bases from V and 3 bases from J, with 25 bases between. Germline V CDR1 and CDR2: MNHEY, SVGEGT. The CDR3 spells CASSRFLLHRDGEETQYF. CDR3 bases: TGTGCCAGCAGTAGATTCCTCCTTCACAGGGACGGCGAAGAGACCCAGTACTTC.

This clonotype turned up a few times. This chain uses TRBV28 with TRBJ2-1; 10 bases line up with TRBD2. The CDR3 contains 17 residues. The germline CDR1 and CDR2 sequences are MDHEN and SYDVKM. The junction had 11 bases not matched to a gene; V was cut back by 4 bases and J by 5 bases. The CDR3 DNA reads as TGTGCCAGCAGTTCCCCCTATCGAAGCGGGAGGGACAATGAGCAGTTCTTC. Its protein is CASSSPYRSGRDNEQFF.

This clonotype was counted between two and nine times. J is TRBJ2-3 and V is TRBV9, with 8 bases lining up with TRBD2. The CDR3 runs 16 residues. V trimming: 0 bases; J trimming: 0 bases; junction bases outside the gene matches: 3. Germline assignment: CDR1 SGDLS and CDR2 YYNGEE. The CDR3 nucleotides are TGTGCCAGCAGCGTAGGGGCTAGCGGGAGCACAGATACGCAGTATTTT. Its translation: CASSVGASGSTDTQYF.

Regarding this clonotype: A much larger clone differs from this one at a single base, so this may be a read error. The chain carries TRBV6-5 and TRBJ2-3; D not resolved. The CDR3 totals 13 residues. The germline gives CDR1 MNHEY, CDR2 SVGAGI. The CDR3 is CASKVQSTDTQCF. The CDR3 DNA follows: TGTGCCAGCAAAGTTCAAAGCACAGATACGCAGTGTTTT.

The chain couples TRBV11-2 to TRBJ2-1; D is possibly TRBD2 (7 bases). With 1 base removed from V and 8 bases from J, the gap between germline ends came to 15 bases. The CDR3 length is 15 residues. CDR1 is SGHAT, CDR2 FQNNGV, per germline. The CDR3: CASSLGGGGLDEQFF. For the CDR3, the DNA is TGTGCCAGCAGCTTAGGTGGGGGGGGCCTGGATGAGCAGTTCTTC.